The 5 T cell receptor beta chains reported below all come from one sample, sequenced in a study of CD8+ T cells in alopecia areata. Extracted RNA was reverse transcribed, and the resulting cDNA served as sequencing template. Libraries were prepared by immunoSEQ multiplex PCR; TCRdb keeps only in-frame clonotypes and omits some of them. The sample has 150,000 or so clones, roughly 53% seen once. The sample consisted of CD4+ T cells sorted from blood, taken at week 0. The receptor source for this set is a human donor with alopecia areata.

CDR3: CAWRGAGTEAFF. Written as DNA, the CDR3 is TGTGCCTGGAGGGGGGCAGGGACTGAAGCTTTCTTT. The chain combines TRBV30 with TRBJ1-1, with a tentative D call TRBD1 (6 bases). Trimming removed 3 bases at V and 5 bases at J, with 10 bases between. CDR1 is GTSNPN and CDR2 is SVGIG in the germline V gene (reference sequence). The CDR3 covers 12 residues.

V is TRBV7-2 and J is TRBJ1-4, with no clear D. CDR1 and CDR2 from the germline V gene are SGHTA and FQGNSA. V lost 0 bases and J lost 8, with 13 bases in between. The CDR3 contains 15 residues. CDR3 sequence (DNA): TGTGCCAGCAGCTTAGCCGGCAGAGTGACGGAAAAACTGTTTTTT. It codes for CASSLAGRVTEKLFF.

The V gene is TRBV4-3, the J gene TRBJ2-3; D is ambiguous. The CDR3 contains 17 residues. V was trimmed by 2 bases and J by 0 bases, leaving 15 bases between them. Germline-derived CDR1 and CDR2 are LGHNA and YSLEER. The CDR3 DNA reads as TGCGCCAGCAGCCAACAAGGTCGGATTCCTAGCACAGATACGCAGTATTTT. It yields the protein CASSQQGRIPSTDTQYF.

This clone occurred a few times. The rearrangement uses TRBV23-1 and TRBJ2-2; no firm D call. TRBV23-1 is placed among ORFs of uncertain function. CDR3 length: 12 amino acids. With 4 bases removed from V and 7 bases from J, the gap between germline ends came to 7 bases. In nucleotides, the CDR3 is TGCGCCAGCAGTCTCAGTGTCGGGGAGCTGTTTTTT. This codes for CASSLSVGELFF.

The J gene is TRBJ2-1, the V gene TRBV18; D may correspond to TRBD1 or TRBD2 (6 bases each). V lost 0 bases to trimming and J lost 4 bases, with 10 bases between them. The CDR3 runs 15 residues. Germline V lookup: CDR1 KGHSH, CDR2 LQKENI. The CDR3 DNA sequence: TGTGCCAGCTCACCACCCGGGGGCTATTACAATGAGCAGTTCTTC. Translating gives CASSPPGGYYNEQFF. Together with reference TRBV18 and TRBJ2-1, the CDR3 gives the full variable domain: NAGVMQNPRHLVRRRGQEARLRCSPMKGHSHVYWYRQLPEEGLKFMVYLQKENIIDESGMPKERFSAEFPKEGPSILRIQQVVRGDSAAYFCASSPPGGYYNEQFFGPGTRLTVL.